Below, 20 T cell receptor beta chains from the same sample are listed, as sequenced in a study of identical twins (TCRdb year 2016). Libraries were prepared through 5' RACE. The instrument was an Illumina HiSeq 2000. The public sequencing data were trimmed at Q25 with fastp and processed into clonotypes with MiXCR by TCRdb, which kept only in-frame beta chains. Every distinct CDR3 protein forms one entry, paired with its most common genes and DNA. The sample data list approximately 620,000 distinct CDR3 sequences, and more than 6.5% of these were observed just once. Roughly 0.97% of the sample goes to the ten largest clones. The same sample was also used in a study of yellow fever vaccine responses in identical twins.

The sequenced material came from PBMCs. The receptors here all came from a young woman in good health.

In its sample, this clonotype was seen many times. The chain employs TRBV10-3 and TRBJ2-5; D is undetermined. From germline, CDR1 is ENHRY and CDR2 SYGVKD. This CDR3 is 14 amino acids long. V was shortened by 3 bases and J by 2 bases, with 10 bases between the two germline ends. The CDR3, as DNA: TGTGCCATCAGTGAAGTCGCGAATCAAGAGACCCAGTACTTC. Protein: CAISEVANQETQYF.

The rearrangement uses TRBV12-3 or TRBV12-4 and TRBJ2-1; D gene uncertain. The CDR3 totals 13 residues. The germline V and J ends were trimmed by 7 bases and 2 bases, with 9 bases remaining between them. The CDR3 sequence: CASNEDPYNEQFF. DNA for the CDR3: TGTGCCAGCAACGAAGACCCCTACAATGAGCAGTTCTTC.

This clonotype was seen more than once but under ten times. The CDR3 DNA reads as TGCAGTGCTCTGACCCGGGAGAGCACCGGGGAGCTGTTTTTT. As protein: CSALTRESTGELFF. This chain connects TRBV20-1 to TRBJ2-2; TRBD2 might be the D (6 bases). Germline V gene sequence: CDR1 DFQATT, CDR2 SNEGSKA (reference sequence). The CDR3 consists of 14 residues. The ends were cut back, 5 bases at V and 4 bases at J, with 14 bases in the middle.

This sequence joins TRBV7-9 and TRBJ1-1; no firm D call. CDR3 length: 15 amino acids. Germline V gene lookup returns CDR1 SEHNR and CDR2 FQNEAQ (reference sequence). Deletions cut 1 base from V and 1 base from J, with 10 bases between. The CDR3 DNA sequence: TGTGCCAGCAGCTTAGTATTCCACCAGAACACTGAAGCTTTCTTT. It is translated as CASSLVFHQNTEAFF.

The chain combines TRBV25-1 with TRBJ2-2; D might be TRBD2 (5 bases). V lost 7 bases and J lost 13, with 16 bases in between. The CDR3 is 12 residues long. Germline V CDR1 and CDR2: MGHDK, SYGVNS. The CDR3 here is CASKLDGGRLFF. CDR3 DNA sequence: TGTGCCAGCAAATTGGACGGAGGCCGGCTGTTTTTT. Complete variable domain (other parts from reference TRBV25-1 and TRBJ2-2): EADIYQTPRYLVIGTGKKITLECSQTMGHDKMYWYQQDPGMELHLIHYSYGVNSTEKGDLSSESTVSRIRTEHFPLTLESARPSHTSQYLCASKLDGGRLFFGEGSRLTVL.

This clonotype was counted at least ten times. V is TRBV12-3 or TRBV12-4 and J is TRBJ2-3; 7 positions agree with TRBD2. The V and J ends lost 1 base and 0 bases, in that order; junction bases with no gene match: 1. The CDR3 has 15 residues. In DNA, the CDR3 is TGTGCCAGCAGTTTAGGGCGGGGGAGCACAGATACGCAGTATTTT. Translated, it gives CASSLGRGSTDTQYF.

At least ten counts were recorded for this clonotype. V gene TRBV6-2 or TRBV6-3 combines with J gene TRBJ2-1; D remains ambiguous. Germline V gene lookup returns CDR1 MNHEY and CDR2 SVGEGT. This CDR3 is built from 12 residues. The germline V and J ends were trimmed by 8 bases and 0 bases, with 5 bases remaining between them. CDR3 loop: CASGSSYNEQFF. For the CDR3, the DNA is TGTGCCAGCGGAAGCTCCTACAATGAGCAGTTCTTC.

This clonotype was detected a few times. CDR3 sequence (DNA): TGTGCCAGCACATATTTTAAGAGATCTGGGGCCAACGTCCTGACTTTC. Encoded protein: CASTYFKRSGANVLTF. This chain links TRBV7-9 with TRBJ2-6; D gene uncertain. Trimming took 7 bases from V and 1 from J, leaving 14 bases between them. This CDR3 region has 16 residues. CDR1 is SEHNR and CDR2 is FQNEAQ in the germline V gene (reference sequence).

This chain joins TRBV5-1 and TRBJ2-3; the D is unclear. In germline, CDR1 is SGHRS, CDR2 YFSETQ. The CDR3 sequence is 15 residues long. Trimming cost V 0 bases and J 0 bases, with 8 bases left between them. Written as DNA, the CDR3 is TGCGCCAGCAGCTTGGTACCTACTAGCACAGATACGCAGTATTTT. Encoded protein: CASSLVPTSTDTQYF.

This clonotype occurred many times. The rearrangement joins TRBV6-4 to TRBJ2-1; 13 nucleotides agree with TRBD2. Trimming removed 3 bases from V and 9 bases from J; junction bases left unmatched: 5. Germline V lookup: CDR1 MRHNA, CDR2 SNTAGT. The CDR3 sequence is 15 residues long. CDR3 sequence reads: CASSETSGRAGEQFF. Here the CDR3 DNA reads TGTGCCAGCAGTGAAACTAGCGGGAGGGCCGGTGAGCAGTTCTTC.

V and J are TRBV6-1 and TRBJ1-3, with a weak D call TRBD1 (5 bases). This CDR3 has 17 amino acids. V was shortened by 6 bases and J by 0 bases, with 18 bases between the two germline ends. Germline values: CDR1 MNHNS, CDR2 SASEGT. CDR3 region: CASSPYRGGSSGNTIYF. For the CDR3, the DNA is TGTGCCAGCAGCCCCTACCGTGGGGGGTCCTCTGGAAACACCATATATTTT.

At least ten counts were recorded for this clonotype. The chain uses TRBV11-2 and TRBJ2-3; possibly TRBD2 for D (6 bases). The CDR3 runs to 16 residues. The germline V gene encodes CDR1 SGHAT and CDR2 FQNNGV. With 5 bases removed from V and 4 bases from J, the gap between germline ends came to 19 bases. The CDR3 spells CASSRNFGRGSDTQYF. In DNA form, the CDR3 reads TGTGCCAGCAGCCGAAACTTCGGGAGAGGGTCAGATACGCAGTATTTT.

This clonotype was observed a handful of times. The chain is built from TRBV7-9 and TRBJ2-7; no firm D call. Germline lookup yields CDR1 SEHNR and CDR2 FQNEAQ (reference sequence). V gave up 5 bases and J gave up 6 bases, with 17 bases separating them. The CDR3 has 14 amino acids. The CDR3 DNA reads as TGTGCCAGCAGCCCGGACGGAGACTCCCTCGAGCAGTACTTC. Its protein is CASSPDGDSLEQYF.

About this clonotype itself: This may be a read error: a much more frequent sequence differs by one nucleotide. The final CDR3 position lacks the conserved phenylalanine or tryptophan, pointing to a likely read error. The chain is built from TRBV28 and TRBJ1-1; 10 bases align to TRBD1. With V trimmed by 4 bases and J by 5 bases, 19 bases remained unmatched. The CDR3 sequence is 19 residues long. The V gene's germline CDR1 is MDHEN and CDR2 SYDVKM. Here the CDR3 reads CASSSIRGSHDRGRTEAFS. Here the CDR3 DNA reads TGTGCCAGCAGTTCAATCCGAGGGTCCCATGACAGGGGGCGAACTGAAGCTTTCTCT.

This clonotype was seen many times. The chain has TRBV3-1 and TRBJ2-1, with TRBD1 matching over 9 bases. This CDR3 has 15 amino acids. Trimming at V came to 5 bases and at J to 6 bases, leaving 8 bases not matched to a gene. Per germline, CDR1 LGHDT and CDR2 YNNKEL (reference sequence). CDR3 protein: CASSYPGQGLNEQFF. CDR3 coding DNA: TGTGCCAGCAGCTATCCCGGACAGGGGCTCAATGAGCAGTTCTTC.

This clonotype was observed at least ten times. CDR3 in amino acids: CATTQGGDYNEQFF. In nucleotides, the CDR3 is TGTGCCACCACCCAGGGCGGGGATTACAATGAGCAGTTCTTC. The chain couples TRBV15 to TRBJ2-1; maybe TRBD2 (6 bases). V lost 7 bases and J lost 4, with 14 bases in between. CDR1 is LNHNV and CDR2 is YYDKDF in the germline V gene (reference sequence). The CDR3 is 14 amino acids.

A few counts support this clonotype. The rearrangement links TRBV30 to TRBJ2-7; weak D call: TRBD2 (6 bases). V lost 2 bases to trimming and J lost 3 bases, with 8 bases between them. The CDR3 length is 12 residues. Germline V CDR1 and CDR2: GTSNPN, SVGIG (reference sequence). The CDR3 bases are TGTGCCTGGAGTTGGGGGGACTACGAGCAGTACTTC. Translation gives CAWSWGDYEQYF.

This chain links TRBV20-1 with TRBJ2-7; 7 bases fit TRBD1. The CDR3 contains 17 residues. V shed 1 base and J 5 bases; nucleotides not matched to a gene: 17. The germline gives CDR1 DFQATT, CDR2 SNEGSKA (reference sequence). CDR3 in amino acids: CSARGRNRGPSIDEQYF. CDR3 in DNA: TGCAGTGCTAGAGGGAGGAACAGGGGCCCTTCGATCGACGAGCAGTACTTC.

The rearrangement links TRBV7-9 to TRBJ2-2; TRBD1 is a possible D gene (6 bases). V was cut by 6 bases and J by 2 bases, with 19 bases left in between. CDR1 SEHNR and CDR2 FQNEAQ come from the germline V gene (reference sequence). The CDR3 runs 17 residues. The CDR3: CASSFPTGTLNTGELFF. The CDR3 nucleotides are TGTGCCAGCAGTTTCCCCACAGGGACCCTTAACACCGGGGAGCTGTTTTTT.

The chain is built from TRBV2 and TRBJ2-5, with 7 nucleotides matching TRBD1. The CDR3 length is 11 residues. Unmatched junction bases numbered 3, after V lost 7 bases and J lost 7 bases. The germline CDR1 and CDR2 sequences are SNHLY and FYNNEI. The CDR3 DNA reads as TGTGCCAGCACAGAGGGGGCGACCCAGTACTTC. Translated: CASTEGATQYF.